This T cell receptor beta chain derives from a study of shared clonotypes between healthy human individuals. CDR3 size: 14 residues. V was clipped by 5 bases and J by 5 bases, with 15 bases between them. CDR1 and CDR2 (germline): LNHDA, SQIVND (reference sequence). As originally analysed: Because ImmunoSEQ provided only junction sequences with no quality scores, the filtering differed. The method was immunoSEQ multiplex PCR; TCRdb's version includes in-frame clones alone and lacks a portion of them. The V and J calls and clone size are taken from that table; D and trimming were inferred from the DNA. Found here are roughly 1,100,000 clones, more than 60% of them singletons; the top ten hold about 1.5%. CD4+ cells underwent separation, giving CD45RA+ naive and CD45RA-negative memory subsets.

The specimen was memory CD4+ T cells sorted from blood. Subset described: CD45RA-negative fraction. The chain uses TRBV19 and TRBJ2-5; possibly TRBD2 for D (6 bases). The sequence derives from a man younger than 35 in good health. CDR3 amino acids: CASSPGRLRETQYF. CDR3 DNA sequence: TGTGCCAGTAGTCCAGGGAGGTTGCGGGAGACCCAGTACTTC.